Each of the 29 T cell receptor beta chains below was sequenced from the same sample in a study of human T cells and chemical hapten exposure. Time point described: patch test 1, 2 weeks after DPC sensitization. Treatment described: therapeutic diphenylcyclopropenone sensitization with weekly scalp DPC. MiXCR was run by TCRdb on the RACE reads, yielding one entry per CDR3 protein. The sample carries approximately 70,000 distinct CDR3 sequences, roughly 9.8% recorded once. Sample: whole blood, taken in connection with sensitization to the hapten diphenylcyclopropenone (DPC). All receptors derive from a woman aged 35 to 49 with alopecia areata. Some clones in this sample may be carry-over from other donors' samples.

This clonotype was seen only a few times. The chain has TRBV12-3 or TRBV12-4 and TRBJ2-1; D may be TRBD2 (7 bases). V was clipped by 6 bases and J by 6 bases, with 15 bases between them. The length of the CDR3 is 14 residues. The CDR3 sequence is CASSVAGAINEQFF. The CDR3 region has the DNA TGTGCCAGCAGCGTCGCGGGGGCCATCAATGAGCAGTTCTTC.

This clonotype was seen repeatedly, ten times or more. The chain combines TRBV12-3 or TRBV12-4 with TRBJ1-2; TRBD1 might be the D (5 bases). Between the trimmed V and J ends, which lost 3 bases and 8 bases, there was a span of 10 bases. The CDR3 covers 12 residues. The CDR3 nucleotides read TGTGCCAGCAGTTTGGCCGGGGGGGGCTACACCTTC. The encoded protein is CASSLAGGGYTF.

This clonotype was seen a handful of times. The CDR3 nucleotides read TGCGCCAGCGGGTGGAATGAGCAGTTCTTC. Translation gives CASGWNEQFF. The chain is built from TRBV10-2 and TRBJ2-1; the D is unclear. This CDR3 region has 10 residues. Germline V gives CDR1 WSHSY, CDR2 SAAADI. V was cut by 8 bases and J by 7 bases, with 6 bases left in between.

This clonotype was observed many times. Here the CDR3 DNA reads TGTGCCAGCAGCGTAGCCGACGGATCCACTGAAGCTTTCTTT. It yields the protein CASSVADGSTEAFF. This chain connects TRBV9 to TRBJ1-1; D is undetermined. CDR3 size: 14 residues. Trimming stripped 0 bases from V and 4 bases from J, with 10 bases between. Germline lookup yields CDR1 SGDLS and CDR2 YYNGEE. The full variable domain, with the rest looked up from reference TRBV9 and TRBJ1-1, is DSGVTQTPKHLITATGQRVTLRCSPRSGDLSVYWYQQSLDQGLQFLIQYYNGEERAKGNILERFSAQQFPDLHSELNLSSLELGDSALYFCASSVADGSTEAFFGQGTRLTVV.

This clonotype came up many times. The chain is built from TRBV28 and TRBJ1-2; D is unclear. Germline V lookup: CDR1 MDHEN, CDR2 SYDVKM. The CDR3 is 15 amino acids. V shed 4 bases and J shed 1 base, with 13 bases lying between them. As DNA, the CDR3 is TGTGCCAGCAGTTCAAATCCCAGATTTAACTATGGCTACACCTTC. Its protein product is CASSSNPRFNYGYTF.

This clonotype was seen many times. This chain joins TRBV6-5 and TRBJ1-2; D is possibly TRBD1 (6 bases). Trimming took 4 bases from V and 8 from J, leaving 14 bases between them. The CDR3 is 13 amino acids. Germline values: CDR1 MNHEY, CDR2 SVGAGI. In nucleotides, the CDR3 is TGTGCCAGCAGTTCTACAGGGCCTGGAGGCTACACCTTC. It translates to CASSSTGPGGYTF.

The chain combines TRBV11-1 with TRBJ1-1; D is uncertain. The V gene's germline CDR1 is SGHAT and CDR2 FQDESV (reference sequence). CDR3 length: 13 amino acids. Trimming stripped 3 bases from V and 1 base from J, with 6 bases between. CDR3 nucleotide sequence: TGTGCCAGCAGCTTCAATCAGAACACTGAAGCTTTCTTT. Translation gives CASSFNQNTEAFF. The full variable domain, its missing parts supplied by reference TRBV11-1 and TRBJ1-1, is EAEVAQSPRYKITEKSQAVAFWCDPISGHATLYWYRQILGQGPELLVQFQDESVVDDSQLPKDRFSAERLKGVDSTLKIQPAELGDSAMYLCASSFNQNTEAFFGQGTRLTVV.

This clonotype appeared many times. The chain couples TRBV6-6 to TRBJ1-3; no reliable D call. Germline V gene data show CDR1 as MNHNY and CDR2 as SVGAGI (reference sequence). The CDR3 is 15 amino acids. V lost 7 bases, J lost 4 bases, and 17 bases lay in between. In DNA, the CDR3 is TGTGCCAGCACGAAGGGCTCAAGCTGGGGAAACACCATATATTTT. This encodes CASTKGSSWGNTIYF.

This clonotype was recorded a few times. This rearrangement joins TRBV29-1 to TRBJ1-2; 8 bases agree with TRBD1. Germline V lookup: CDR1 SQVTM, CDR2 ANQGSEA. This CDR3 comprises 15 residues. After removal of 4 bases from V and 2 bases from J, the junction contained 9 bases not matched to a gene. CDR3 nucleotide sequence: TGCAGCGTTGTGATGGAAAGGACAGGGAACTATGGCTACACCTTC. Protein product: CSVVMERTGNYGYTF.

This clonotype was seen many times. V and J are TRBV7-2 and TRBJ1-1; 8 bases line up with TRBD1. CDR3 size: 17 residues. Looked up from germline, CDR1 is SGHTA and CDR2 is FQGNSA. The V segment lost 5 bases and the J segment 3 bases; nucleotides outside the gene matches: 14. The CDR3 reads CASSTPGQASWDTEAFF. The CDR3 DNA sequence: TGTGCCAGCAGCACACCGGGACAGGCCTCTTGGGACACTGAAGCTTTCTTT.

This clonotype has only a few counts. The chain couples TRBV24-1 to TRBJ2-1; D not certain. Trimming removed 0 bases from V and 12 bases from J, with 11 bases in between. Germline CDR1 KGHDR, CDR2 SFDVKD. The CDR3 is made up of 13 amino acids. The CDR3 sequence is CATSDLRKKGQFF. The CDR3 region has the DNA TGTGCCACCAGTGATTTGAGGAAAAAGGGGCAGTTCTTC.

About this clonotype itself: Compared with germline, one end of the junction differs, possibly owing to a read error. This chain uses TRBV12-3 or TRBV12-4 with TRBJ2-5; D unresolved. The CDR3 runs 11 residues. The DNA for the CDR3 is TGTGCCAGCAGTCCGCAAGGGACCCAGTACTTC. Its protein product is CASSPQGTQYF.

The V gene is TRBV30, the J gene TRBJ1-1; D call uncertain. V lost 0 bases to trimming and J lost 3 bases, with 11 bases between them. The CDR3 extends over 14 amino acids. CDR1 GTSNPN and CDR2 SVGIG come from the germline V gene (reference sequence). The CDR3 protein is CAWSVSGGDTEAFF. CDR3 DNA sequence: TGTGCCTGGAGTGTTAGCGGTGGGGACACTGAAGCTTTCTTT.

This clonotype showed up many times. The rearrangement links TRBV11-2 to TRBJ2-5; TRBD2 matches 7 bases. The CDR3 spans 14 residues. V shed 5 bases and J 5 bases; nucleotides not matched to a gene: 8. Germline CDR1 reads SGHAT; CDR2 reads FQNNGV. CDR3 in DNA: TGTGCCAGCAGCCAGACTAGCATGGGGGAGACCCAGTACTTC. Encoded protein: CASSQTSMGETQYF.

The rearrangement links TRBV20-1 to TRBJ1-5; no clear D gene. V was shortened by 0 bases and J by 3 bases, with 9 bases between the two germline ends. Germline values: CDR1 DFQATT, CDR2 SNEGSKA (reference sequence). This CDR3 has 14 amino acids. DNA for the CDR3: TGCAGTGCTAGAGAGTACCGAACCAATCAGCCCCAGCATTTT. Translating gives CSAREYRTNQPQHF.

This clonotype was counted at least ten times. The chain uses TRBV6-5 and TRBJ2-3, with 9 bases fitting TRBD2. Looked up from germline, CDR1 is MNHEY and CDR2 is SVGAGI. The ends lost 8 bases at V and 2 bases at J; junction bases unmatched: 5. The CDR3 has 14 amino acids. In DNA, the CDR3 is TGTGCCAGCCGAGGCGGGGGGGCCACAGATACGCAGTATTTT. Its translation is CASRGGGATDTQYF.

This clonotype was counted many times. The CDR3 sequence is CSAGQGWQETQYF. The DNA of the CDR3 is TGCAGCGCAGGACAGGGGTGGCAAGAGACCCAGTACTTC. This chain uses TRBV29-1 with TRBJ2-5, with TRBD1 matching 9 bases. The CDR3 has 13 residues. Per the germline V gene, CDR1 is SQVTM and CDR2 is ANQGSEA. With V trimmed by 7 bases and J by 2 bases, 5 bases remained unmatched. Complete variable domain (other parts from reference TRBV29-1 and TRBJ2-5): SAVISQKPSRDICQRGTSLTIQCQVDSQVTMMFWYRQQPGQSLTLIATANQGSEATYESGFVIDKFPISRPNLTFSTLTVSNMSPEDSSIYLCSAGQGWQETQYFGPGTRLLVL.

This clonotype showed up just a few times. The chain recombines TRBV6-2 or TRBV6-3 with TRBJ2-1; 7 bases are shared with TRBD1. Germline loops: CDR1 MNHEY, CDR2 SVGEGT. The CDR3 contains 13 residues. V dropped 8 bases and J dropped 7; count of bases not matched to a gene: 8. CDR3 amino acids: CASSQGEINEQFF. CDR3 nucleotide sequence: TGTGCCAGCTCCCAGGGGGAAATAAATGAGCAGTTCTTC.

The chain couples TRBV11-2 to TRBJ2-2; D not resolved. This CDR3 has 13 residues. Germline lookup yields CDR1 SGHAT and CDR2 FQNNGV. Trimming removed 3 bases at V and 3 bases at J, with 5 bases between. The chain's CDR3 is CASSFAYTGELFF. The DNA of the CDR3 is TGTGCCAGCAGCTTCGCGTACACCGGGGAGCTGTTTTTT.

This clonotype was recorded at least ten times. At one boundary the junction diverges from the germline segment, which might be a read error. This chain links TRBV29-1 with TRBJ2-1, with 15 bases lining up with TRBD2. Per germline, CDR1 SQVTM and CDR2 ANQGSEA. The CDR3 covers 16 residues. The CDR3 coding sequence is TGCAGCGTCGAAGGACTAGCGGGGGGGACCTACAATGAGCAGTTCTTC. Its translation is CSVEGLAGGTYNEQFF.

The V call is TRBV5-1, the J call TRBJ1-1; weak D call: TRBD1 (6 bases). The CDR3 loop spans 18 amino acids. V was trimmed by 0 bases and J by 3 bases, leaving 21 bases between them. Germline lookup yields CDR1 SGHRS and CDR2 YFSETQ. CDR3: CASSLGPQFYQGHTEAFF. Here the CDR3 DNA reads TGCGCCAGCAGCTTGGGTCCCCAATTCTACCAGGGGCACACTGAAGCTTTCTTT.

The table lists this clonotype with many counts. V is TRBV4-2 and J is TRBJ1-1; D perhaps matches TRBD1 (6 bases). V lost 4 bases and J 1 base, leaving 10 bases between the germline ends. Looked up from germline, CDR1 is LGHNA and CDR2 is YNFKEQ. This CDR3 comprises 14 residues. The CDR3 DNA reads TGTGCCAGCAGCCGAAAGACAGGGAACACTGAAGCTTTCTTT. It codes for CASSRKTGNTEAFF.

This clonotype was detected ten times or more. The chain couples TRBV7-2 to TRBJ2-7; weak D call: TRBD1 (6 bases). Germline CDR1 and CDR2: SGHTA and FQGNSA. CDR3 size: 14 residues. V shed 4 bases and J shed 0 bases, with 10 bases lying between them. The CDR3: CASSSGQNSYEQYF. Written as DNA, the CDR3 is TGTGCCAGCAGCTCCGGACAGAACTCCTACGAGCAGTACTTC. Drawing the rest from reference TRBV7-2 and TRBJ2-7, the complete variable domain is GAGVSQSPSNKVTEKGKDVELRCDPISGHTALYWYRQSLGQGLEFLIYFQGNSAPDKSGLPSDRFSAERTGGSVSTLTIQRTQQEDSAVYLCASSSGQNSYEQYFGPGTRLTVT.

The sample holds many counts of this clonotype. The chain has TRBV4-2 and TRBJ2-1, with 8 bases aligning to TRBD2. Trimming cost V 4 bases and J 6 bases; bases outside gene matches: 14. The CDR3 is made up of 17 amino acids. CDR1 is LGHNA and CDR2 is YNFKEQ in the germline V gene. The CDR3 nucleotides read TGTGCCAGCAGCCCGGGACTAGATTCTCTTCCTGGCAATGAGCAGTTCTTC. This sequence encodes CASSPGLDSLPGNEQFF.

This clonotype has a count of ten or more. The CDR3 loop is CASLKQGNYGYTF. The CDR3 DNA reads TGTGCCAGCTTAAAGCAGGGAAACTATGGCTACACCTTC. The chain is built from TRBV12-3 or TRBV12-4 and TRBJ1-2; the D gene is possibly TRBD1 (5 bases). V shed 8 bases and J shed 2 bases, with 12 bases lying between them. The length of the CDR3 is 13 residues.

This clonotype was recorded at least ten times. The rearrangement links TRBV4-1 to TRBJ2-5, with TRBD1 matching over 7 bases. CDR3 length equals 14 residues. Germline loops: CDR1 MGHRA, CDR2 YSYEKL. With 3 bases clipped from V and 2 bases from J, the junction kept 3 bases outside the gene matches. The DNA for the CDR3 is TGCGCCAGCAGCCATGACAGGGATCAAGAGACCCAGTACTTC. Residues: CASSHDRDQETQYF.

In its sample, this clonotype was seen many times. This chain connects TRBV6-6 to TRBJ1-3; D is possibly TRBD1 (5 bases). This CDR3 has 14 residues. Trimming took off 9 bases at V and 1 base at J, with 13 bases between the two ends. CDR1 is MNHNY and CDR2 is SVGAGI in the germline V gene (reference sequence). The CDR3 DNA follows: TGTGCCAGTATAGACAGCTTATCTGGAAACACCATATATTTT. It specifies CASIDSLSGNTIYF.

The chain is built from TRBV3-1 and TRBJ2-1; 9 nucleotides align to TRBD2. The trim removed 1 base at V and 5 bases at J, leaving 3 bases unmatched. Germline assignment: CDR1 LGHDT and CDR2 YNNKEL (reference sequence). The CDR3 consists of 15 residues. The CDR3 loop reads CASSQVAGGDNEQFF. The CDR3, as DNA: TGTGCCAGCAGCCAAGTCGCGGGGGGGGACAATGAGCAGTTCTTC.

This clonotype was seen ten or more times. This chain joins TRBV6-2 or TRBV6-3 and TRBJ1-2; 7 nucleotides align to TRBD1. With V trimmed by 2 bases and J by 3 bases, 9 bases remained unmatched. CDR1 MNHEY and CDR2 SVGEGT come from the germline V gene. CDR3 length: 16 amino acids. CDR3 coding DNA: TGTGCCAGCAGTTACGGTCCTACCGACAGGGACTATGGCTACACCTTC. Residues: CASSYGPTDRDYGYTF.